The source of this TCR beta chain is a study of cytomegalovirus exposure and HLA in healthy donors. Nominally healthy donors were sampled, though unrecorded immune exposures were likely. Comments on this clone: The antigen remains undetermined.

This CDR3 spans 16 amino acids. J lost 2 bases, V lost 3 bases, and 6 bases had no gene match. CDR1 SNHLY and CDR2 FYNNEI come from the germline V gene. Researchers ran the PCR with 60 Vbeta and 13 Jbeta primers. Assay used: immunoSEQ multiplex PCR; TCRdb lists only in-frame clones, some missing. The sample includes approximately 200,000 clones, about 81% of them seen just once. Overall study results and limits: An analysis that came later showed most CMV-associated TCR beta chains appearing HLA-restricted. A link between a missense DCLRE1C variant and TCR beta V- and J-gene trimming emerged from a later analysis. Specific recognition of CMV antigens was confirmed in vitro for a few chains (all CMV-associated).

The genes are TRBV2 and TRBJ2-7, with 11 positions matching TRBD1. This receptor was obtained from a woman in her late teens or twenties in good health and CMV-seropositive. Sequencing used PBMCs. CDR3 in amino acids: CASSDKGTGGTYEQYF. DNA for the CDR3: TGTGCCAGCAGTGACAAGGGGACAGGGGGGACCTACGAGCAGTACTTC. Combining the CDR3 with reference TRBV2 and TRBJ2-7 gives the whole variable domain EPEVTQTPSHQVTQMGQEVILRCVPISNHLYFYWYRQILGQKVEFLVSFYNNEISEKSEIFDDQFSVERPDGSNFTLKIRSTKLEDSAMYFCASSDKGTGGTYEQYFGPGTRLTVT.